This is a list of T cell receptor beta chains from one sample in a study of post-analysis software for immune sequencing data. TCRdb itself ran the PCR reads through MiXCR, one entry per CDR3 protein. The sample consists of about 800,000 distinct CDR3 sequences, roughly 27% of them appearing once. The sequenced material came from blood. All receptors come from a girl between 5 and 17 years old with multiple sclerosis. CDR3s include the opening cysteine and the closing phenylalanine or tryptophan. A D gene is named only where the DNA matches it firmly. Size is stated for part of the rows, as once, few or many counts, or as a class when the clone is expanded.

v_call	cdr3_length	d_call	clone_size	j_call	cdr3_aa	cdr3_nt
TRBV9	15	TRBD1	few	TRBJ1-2	CASSVGIGQGYGYTF	TGTGCCAGCAGCGTAGGAATAGGACAGGGGTATGGCTACACCTTC
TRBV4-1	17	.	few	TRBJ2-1	CASSQDRGSGQYNEQFF	TGCGCCAGCAGCCAAGATCGCGGTAGCGGCCAATACAATGAGCAGTTCTTC
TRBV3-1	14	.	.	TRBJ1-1	CASSRNNRNTEAFF	TGTGCCAGCAGCCGAAACAATAGAAACACTGAAGCTTTCTTT
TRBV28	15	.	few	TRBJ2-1	CASSPESPSYNEQFF	TGTGCCAGCAGCCCCGAGTCTCCCTCCTACAATGAGCAGTTCTTC
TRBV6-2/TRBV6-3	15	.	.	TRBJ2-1	CASSYTALEYNEQFF	TGTGCCAGCAGTTACACAGCGTTAGAGTACAATGAGCAGTTCTTC
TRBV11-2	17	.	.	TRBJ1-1	CASSFRGTGRFDTEAFF	TGTGCCAGCAGCTTTAGAGGGACGGGGAGATTCGACACTGAAGCTTTCTTT
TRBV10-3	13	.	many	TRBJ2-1	CASLGRTYNEQFF	TGTGCCTCTCTGGGGCGAACCTACAATGAGCAGTTCTTC
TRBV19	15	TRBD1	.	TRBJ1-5	CASSIGTGGYQPQHF	TGTGCCAGTAGTATCGGGACAGGGGGTTATCAGCCCCAGCATTTT
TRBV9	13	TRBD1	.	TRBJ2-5	CASSVGQKETQYF	TGTGCCAGCAGCGTGGGACAGAAAGAGACCCAGTACTTC
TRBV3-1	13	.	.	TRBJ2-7	CASSQGGPGEQYF	TGTGCCAGCAGCCAAGGAGGGCCGGGGGAGCAGTACTTC
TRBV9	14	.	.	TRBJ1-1	CASSSPKAYTEAFF	TGTGCCAGCAGCTCCCCGAAAGCCTACACTGAAGCTTTCTTT
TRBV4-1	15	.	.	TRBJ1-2	CASSQETARSYGYTF	TGCGCCAGCAGCCAAGAAACGGCCAGGAGCTATGGCTACACCTTC
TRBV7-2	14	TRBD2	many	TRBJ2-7	CASSRTSGAYEQYF	TGTGCCAGCAGTAGGACTAGCGGGGCCTACGAGCAGTACTTC
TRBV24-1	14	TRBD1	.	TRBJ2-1	CATSAGTGLLGQFF	TGTGCCACCAGTGCCGGGACAGGCTTATTGGGGCAGTTCTTC
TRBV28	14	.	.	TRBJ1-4	CASSLFRFNEKLFF	TGTGCCAGCAGTTTATTTAGGTTTAATGAAAAACTGTTTTTT
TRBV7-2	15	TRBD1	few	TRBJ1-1	CASSLALQGMGEAFF	TGTGCCAGCAGCTTAGCGCTACAGGGGATGGGTGAAGCTTTCTTT
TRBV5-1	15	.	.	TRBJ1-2	CASSLTGGVRYGYTF	TGCGCCAGCAGCTTGACGGGGGGCGTTCGTTATGGCTACACCTTC
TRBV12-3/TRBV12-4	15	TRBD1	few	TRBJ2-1	CASSEGQSLYNEQFF	TGTGCCAGCAGTGAGGGACAGAGCTTATACAATGAGCAGTTCTTC
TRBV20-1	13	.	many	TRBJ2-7	CSANLQGNYEQYF	TGCAGTGCTAACCTCCAGGGGAACTACGAGCAGTACTTC
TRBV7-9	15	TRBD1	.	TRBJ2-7	CASSLAQSTGDEQYF	TGTGCCAGCAGCTTAGCACAGTCCACAGGGGACGAGCAGTACTTC
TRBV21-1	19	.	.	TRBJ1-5	CASSKKAESRTAPSGPQHF	TGTGCCAGCAGCAAAAAGGCCGAGTCCAGGACCGCCCCGAGCGGGCCCCAGCATTTT
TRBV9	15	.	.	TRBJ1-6	CASSGIGGRNSPLHF	TGTGCCAGCAGCGGCATAGGTGGCAGAAATTCACCCCTCCACTTT
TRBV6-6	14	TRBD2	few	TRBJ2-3	CASSTSVRTDTQYF	TGTGCCAGCAGTACTAGCGTCCGCACAGATACGCAGTATTTT
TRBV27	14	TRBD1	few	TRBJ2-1	CASSSPTGNNEQFF	TGTGCCAGCAGTTCCCCGACAGGGAACAATGAGCAGTTCTTC
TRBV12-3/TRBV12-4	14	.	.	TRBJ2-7	CASSSRVGGYEQYF	TGTGCCAGCAGCTCCCGGGTAGGGGGCTACGAGCAGTACTTC
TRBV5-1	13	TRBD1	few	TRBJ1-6	CASSPWDRSPLHF	TGCGCCAGCAGCCCATGGGACAGGTCACCCCTCCACTTT
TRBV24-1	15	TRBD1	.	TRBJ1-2	CATSEATGSGYGYTF	TGTGCCACCAGTGAAGCGACAGGGTCGGGGTATGGCTACACCTTC
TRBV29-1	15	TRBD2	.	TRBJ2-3	CSVAVSPSGRAGLYF	TGCAGCGTCGCCGTTTCGCCTAGCGGGAGGGCTGGGCTGTATTTT
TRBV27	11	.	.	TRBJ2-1	CASSLIGEQFF	TGTGCCAGCAGCCTGATCGGTGAGCAGTTCTTC
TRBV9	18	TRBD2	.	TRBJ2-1	CASSAPPYSGMDHNEQFF	TGTGCCAGCAGCGCGCCCCCGTATAGCGGGATGGACCACAATGAGCAGTTCTTC
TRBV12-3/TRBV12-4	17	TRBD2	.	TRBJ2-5	CASRPGLAGGTGETQYF	TGTGCCAGCAGGCCGGGACTAGCGGGAGGTACGGGGGAGACCCAGTACTTC
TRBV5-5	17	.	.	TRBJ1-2	CASSLGLLGVSGSGYTF	TGTGCCAGCAGCCTCGGCCTTTTAGGGGTTTCAGGGTCTGGCTACACCTTC
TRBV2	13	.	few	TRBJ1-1	CASNGQLNTEAFF	TGTGCCAGCAACGGACAGCTGAACACTGAAGCTTTCTTT
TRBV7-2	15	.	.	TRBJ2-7	CASSPHGGGSYEQYF	TGTGCCAGCAGCCCCCACGGGGGCGGGAGCTACGAGCAGTACTTC
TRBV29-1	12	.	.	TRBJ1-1	CSVEGRNTEAFF	TGCAGCGTTGAGGGTAGGAACACTGAAGCTTTCTTT
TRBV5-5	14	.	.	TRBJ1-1	CASSLIGIGTEAFF	TGTGCCAGCAGCTTGATCGGGATAGGCACTGAAGCTTTCTTT
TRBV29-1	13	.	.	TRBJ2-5	CSVEKQGRETQYF	TGCAGCGTTGAAAAACAGGGAAGAGAGACCCAGTACTTC